This T cell receptor (beta chain) came from a study of T cells in Graves' hyperthyroidism and ophthalmopathy. Researchers amplified the TCR beta CDR3 regions from RNA transcripts. HTBI primers were employed in a first-round RT-PCR of the TCR CDR3. One entry per CDR3 protein, called by TCRdb with MiXCR from the multiplex PCR reads. Found here are some 360,000 distinct CDR3 sequences, 18% of them singletons; the top ten hold roughly 16%. Concerning this clonotype itself: Its antigen is undetermined.

Study-level points and caveats: A 13 V-J signature model discriminated ophthalmopathy versus stable hyperthyroidism. In blood, most of the thyroid clonotypes expanded above 0.001 were also present.

The PBMCs had their origin in 8.5 to 10 ml of fresh peripheral blood. Sequenced sample: blood. The origin of this receptor is a woman in her thirties or forties with Graves' ophthalmopathy.

In nucleotides, the CDR3 is TGTGCCAGCAGTTGGGGGGATCTAGCCAAAAACATTCAGTACTTC. It is translated as CASSWGDLAKNIQYF. The rearrangement uses TRBV28 and TRBJ2-4; D perhaps matches TRBD2 (6 bases). Between the trimmed V and J ends, which lost 4 bases and 0 bases, there was a span of 10 bases. This CDR3 comprises 15 residues. Germline CDR1 and CDR2: MDHEN and SYDVKM.